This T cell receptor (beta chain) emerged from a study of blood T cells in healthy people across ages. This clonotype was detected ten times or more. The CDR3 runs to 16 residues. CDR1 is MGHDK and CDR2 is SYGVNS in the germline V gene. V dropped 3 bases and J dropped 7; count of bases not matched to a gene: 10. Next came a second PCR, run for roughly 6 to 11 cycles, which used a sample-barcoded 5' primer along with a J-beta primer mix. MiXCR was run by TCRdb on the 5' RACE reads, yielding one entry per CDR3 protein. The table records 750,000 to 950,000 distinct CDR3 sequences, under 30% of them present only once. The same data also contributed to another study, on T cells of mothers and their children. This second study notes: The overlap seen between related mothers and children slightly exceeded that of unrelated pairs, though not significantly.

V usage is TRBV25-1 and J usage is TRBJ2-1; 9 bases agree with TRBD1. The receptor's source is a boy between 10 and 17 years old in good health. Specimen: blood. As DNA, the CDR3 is TGTGCCAGCAGTGATATACGGGACAGGGAGGGGAATGAGCAGTTCTTC. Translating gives CASSDIRDREGNEQFF.